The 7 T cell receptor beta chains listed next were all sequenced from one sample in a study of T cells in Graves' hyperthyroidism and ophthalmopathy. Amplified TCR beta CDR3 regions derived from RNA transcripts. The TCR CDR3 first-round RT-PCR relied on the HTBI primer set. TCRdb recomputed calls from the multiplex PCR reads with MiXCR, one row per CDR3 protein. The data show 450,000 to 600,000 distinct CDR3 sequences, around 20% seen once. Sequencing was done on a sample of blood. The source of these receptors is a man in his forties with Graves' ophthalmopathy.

In DNA form, the CDR3 reads TGCGCCAGCAGCTTGAAAGGGACCGCCTACGAGCAGTACTTC. Residues: CASSLKGTAYEQYF. The chain joins TRBV5-1 to TRBJ2-7; D may be TRBD1 or TRBD2 (5 bases each). The CDR3 contains 14 residues. Germline V lookup: CDR1 SGHRS, CDR2 YFSETQ. V lost 1 base and J lost 2, with 10 bases in between.

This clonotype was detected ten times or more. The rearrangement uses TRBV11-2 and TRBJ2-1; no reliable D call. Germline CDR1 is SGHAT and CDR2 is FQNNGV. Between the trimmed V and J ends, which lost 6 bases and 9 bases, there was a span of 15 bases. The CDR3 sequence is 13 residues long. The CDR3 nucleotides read TGTGCCAGCAGTAGTGAGTTCTGGGGTGAGCAGTTCTTC. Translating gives CASSSEFWGEQFF.

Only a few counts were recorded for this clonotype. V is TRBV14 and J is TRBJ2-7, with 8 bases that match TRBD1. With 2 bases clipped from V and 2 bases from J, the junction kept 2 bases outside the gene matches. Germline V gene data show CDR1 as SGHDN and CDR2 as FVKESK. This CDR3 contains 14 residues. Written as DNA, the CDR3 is TGTGCCAGCAGCCAAAACAGGGGGGCCTACGAGCAGTACTTC. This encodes CASSQNRGAYEQYF.

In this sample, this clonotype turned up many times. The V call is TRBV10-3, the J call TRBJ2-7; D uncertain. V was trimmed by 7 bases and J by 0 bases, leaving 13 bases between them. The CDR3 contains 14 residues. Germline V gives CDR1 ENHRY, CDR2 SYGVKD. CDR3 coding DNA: TGTGCCATCAAAGGCGCTCAGAGCTCCTACGAGCAGTACTTC. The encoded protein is CAIKGAQSSYEQYF.

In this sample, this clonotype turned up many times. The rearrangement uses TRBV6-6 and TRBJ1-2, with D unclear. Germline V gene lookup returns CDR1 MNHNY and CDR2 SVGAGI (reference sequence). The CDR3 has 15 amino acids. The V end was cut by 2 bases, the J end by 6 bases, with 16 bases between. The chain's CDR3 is CASSYHQQPLNGYTF. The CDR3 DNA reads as TGTGCCAGCAGTTACCACCAACAGCCGTTAAATGGCTACACCTTC.

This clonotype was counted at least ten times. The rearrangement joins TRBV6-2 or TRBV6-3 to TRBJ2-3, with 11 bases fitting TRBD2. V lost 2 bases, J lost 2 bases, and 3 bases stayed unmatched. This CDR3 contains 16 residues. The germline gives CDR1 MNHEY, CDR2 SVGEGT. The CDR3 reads CASSYGLAGITDTQYF. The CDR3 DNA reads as TGTGCCAGCAGTTACGGACTAGCGGGTATCACAGATACGCAGTATTTT.

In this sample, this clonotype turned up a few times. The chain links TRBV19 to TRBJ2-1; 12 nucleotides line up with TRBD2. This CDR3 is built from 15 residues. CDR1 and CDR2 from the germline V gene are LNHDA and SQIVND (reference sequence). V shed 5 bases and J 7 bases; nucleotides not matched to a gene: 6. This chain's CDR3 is CASSGRGLAGNEQFF. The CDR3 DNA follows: TGTGCCAGTAGTGGACGAGGACTAGCGGGAAATGAGCAGTTCTTC.